Presented here are 11 T cell receptor beta chains from one specimen sequenced in a study of early T cells in non-severe SARS-CoV-2 infection. TCRdb redid the calling of the 5' RACE reads with MiXCR, one entry per CDR3 protein. The top ten hold about 1.3% of the sample, which has around 68,000 distinct CDR3 sequences, around 13% seen once. Sequenced here: whole blood, sampled at baseline. All receptors derive from an adult who was a healthcare worker with PCR-confirmed SARS-CoV-2 infection or an uninfected control (not recorded which).

The rearrangement uses TRBV29-1 and TRBJ2-7; 7 bases agree with TRBD1. Germline CDR1 and CDR2: SQVTM and ANQGSEA. The CDR3 is 12 residues long. V dropped 7 bases and J dropped 2; count of bases not matched to a gene: 5. In DNA form, the CDR3 reads TGCAGCGGCCGGGACAGAGCCTACGAGCAGTACTTC. Its translation: CSGRDRAYEQYF.

V gene TRBV24-1 combines with J gene TRBJ2-1; unclear D gene. The germline gives CDR1 KGHDR, CDR2 SFDVKD. CDR3 size: 17 residues. V was cut by 0 bases and J by 0 bases, with 11 bases left in between. This CDR3 is CATSDLKGPSSYNEQFF. The CDR3 DNA sequence: TGTGCCACCAGTGATTTGAAAGGGCCCAGCTCCTACAATGAGCAGTTCTTC.

This clonotype was observed a handful of times. The rearrangement uses TRBV12-3 or TRBV12-4 and TRBJ2-3, with D tentatively TRBD1 or TRBD2 (5 bases each). The CDR3 consists of 16 residues. V lost 6 bases and J 2 bases, leaving 18 bases between the germline ends. The CDR3 region has the DNA TGTGCCAGCAGGCCGGACACTAGTACCTACACAGATACGCAGTATTTT. Protein sequence: CASRPDTSTYTDTQYF.

This clonotype was counted only a few times. The chain recombines TRBV7-9 with TRBJ2-1; D is perhaps TRBD1 (6 bases). The V and J ends lost 5 bases and 0 bases respectively, with 14 bases between them. The germline CDR1 and CDR2 sequences are SEHNR and FQNEAQ (reference sequence). The CDR3 loop spans 16 amino acids. The DNA for the CDR3 is TGTGCCAGCAGCCCGCGAAGGGGGAGCTCCTACAATGAGCAGTTCTTC. Translating it yields CASSPRRGSSYNEQFF.

This clonotype has more than one count but fewer than ten. The junction does not match germline at one end; this may be a read error. The chain joins TRBV5-4 to TRBJ2-5; 7 bases are shared with TRBD2. The CDR3 spans 14 residues. Per germline, CDR1 SGHNT and CDR2 YYREEE (reference sequence). The CDR3 DNA reads TGTGCCAGCACCTTGGCGGGGGTACGCGAGACCCAGTACTTC. Protein: CASTLAGVRETQYF.

This clonotype occurred a few times. The chain employs TRBV7-8 and TRBJ2-1; 9 positions agree with TRBD2. The J segment lost 2 bases and the V segment lost 0 bases, leaving 2 bases of the junction unmatched. This CDR3 is built from 16 residues. Germline V gives CDR1 SGHVS, CDR2 FQNEAQ. The CDR3 bases are TGTGCCAGCAGCTTAGCGTTAGCGGGGGCCTACAATGAGCAGTTCTTC. Translation: CASSLALAGAYNEQFF. The full variable domain, completed using reference TRBV7-8 and TRBJ2-1, is GAGVSQSPRYKVAKRGQDVALRCDPISGHVSLFWYQQALGQGPEFLTYFQNEAQLDKSGLPSDRFFAERPEGSVSTLKIQRTQQEDSAVYLCASSLALAGAYNEQFFGPGTRLTVL.

This clonotype was detected ten times or more. This sequence joins TRBV20-1 and TRBJ2-7, with 9 bases fitting TRBD1. CDR1 and CDR2 from the germline V gene are DFQATT and SNEGSKA (reference sequence). CDR3 size: 13 residues. Unmatched junction bases numbered 8, after V lost 5 bases and J lost 6 bases. The CDR3 coding sequence is TGCAGTGCTTCAAAACAGGGGGCTGGCGAGCAGTACTTC. This gives the protein CSASKQGAGEQYF.

This clonotype came up many times. The chain uses TRBV2 and TRBJ2-7; D is perhaps TRBD1 (6 bases). V was trimmed by 3 bases and J by 2 bases, leaving 11 bases between them. This CDR3 region has 14 residues. CDR1 and CDR2 from the germline V gene are SNHLY and FYNNEI. The CDR3: CASSEGDITYEQYF. The CDR3 DNA follows: TGTGCCAGCAGTGAGGGGGACATCACCTACGAGCAGTACTTC.

This clonotype was detected only a few times. The chain joins TRBV10-1 to TRBJ1-1, with 11 nucleotides matching TRBD1. The germline CDR1 and CDR2 sequences are WNHNN and SYGVQD (reference sequence). The CDR3 covers 14 residues. The trim removed 6 bases at V and 6 bases at J, leaving 6 bases unmatched. This CDR3 is CASSRTGGRAEAFF. The CDR3 bases are TGCGCCAGCAGCCGGACAGGGGGCCGTGCTGAAGCTTTCTTT.

This clonotype showed up just once. This chain uses TRBV7-9 with TRBJ2-7; TRBD1 matches 11 bases. CDR1 and CDR2 from the germline V gene are SEHNR and FQNEAQ (reference sequence). V gave up 5 bases and J gave up 5 bases; unmatched junction bases: 8. This CDR3 spans 15 amino acids. Written as DNA, the CDR3 is TGTGCCAGCAGCCGCCGGGACAGGGGGTCTAACGAGCAGTACTTC. Translation gives CASSRRDRGSNEQYF.

This clonotype was seen once. The chain links TRBV20-1 to TRBJ2-5; D remains ambiguous. The CDR3 runs to 13 residues. CDR1 and CDR2 (germline): DFQATT, SNEGSKA (reference sequence). The CDR3 region is CSLPRLNQETQYF. The CDR3 coding sequence is TGCTCCCTGCCCCGACTGAACCAAGAGACCCAGTACTTC.